The entry below describes one T cell receptor beta chain. Antigen specificity is unknown. The data were taken from a study of cytomegalovirus exposure and HLA in healthy donors. Study results and limitations: Some TCR beta chains (roughly 160 of them) were listed as cytomegalovirus-associated. Specificity of three CMV-associated chains for CMV antigens was verified in vitro.

The donors were members of the approximately 120-subject validation cohort (separate from the approximately 670-subject first cohort). The ends were cut back, 5 bases at V and 0 bases at J, with 18 bases in the middle. This CDR3 region has 17 residues. Germline V gives CDR1 SEHNR, CDR2 FQNEAQ (reference sequence). The repertoire was sequenced with immunoSEQ multiplex PCR; TCRdb's copy has only in-frame clones and lacks some. The data hold roughly 50,000 clones, with under 95% observed a single time. This sequence joins TRBV7-9 and TRBJ2-3, with D possibly being TRBD2 (6 bases). The sequenced sample consisted of PBMCs. This sequence was found in a man aged 18 to 35 in good health and CMV-seronegative. Here the CDR3 reads CASSPPNAGTSTDTQYF. CDR3 coding DNA: TGTGCCAGCAGCCCCCCTAACGCGGGGACTAGCACAGATACGCAGTATTTT.